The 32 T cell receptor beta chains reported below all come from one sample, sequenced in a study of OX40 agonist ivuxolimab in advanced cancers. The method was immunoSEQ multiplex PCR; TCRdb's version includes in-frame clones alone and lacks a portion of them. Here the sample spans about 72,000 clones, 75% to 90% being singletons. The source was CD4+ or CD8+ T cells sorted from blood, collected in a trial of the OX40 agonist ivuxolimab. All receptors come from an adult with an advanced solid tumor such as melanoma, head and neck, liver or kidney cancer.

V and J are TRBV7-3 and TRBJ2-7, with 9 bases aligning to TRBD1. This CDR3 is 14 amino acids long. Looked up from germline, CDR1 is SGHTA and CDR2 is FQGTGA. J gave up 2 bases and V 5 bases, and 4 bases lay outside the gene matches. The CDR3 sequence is CASSLGTGTYEQYF. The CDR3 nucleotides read TGTGCCAGCAGCCTCGGGACAGGGACCTACGAGCAGTACTTC.

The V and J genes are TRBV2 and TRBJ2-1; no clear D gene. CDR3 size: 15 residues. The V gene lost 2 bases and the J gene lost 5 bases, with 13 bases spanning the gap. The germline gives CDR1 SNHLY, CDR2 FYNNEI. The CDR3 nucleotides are TGTGCCAGCAGTGAAATCGAGTTCATGGACAATGAGCAGTTCTTC. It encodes CASSEIEFMDNEQFF.

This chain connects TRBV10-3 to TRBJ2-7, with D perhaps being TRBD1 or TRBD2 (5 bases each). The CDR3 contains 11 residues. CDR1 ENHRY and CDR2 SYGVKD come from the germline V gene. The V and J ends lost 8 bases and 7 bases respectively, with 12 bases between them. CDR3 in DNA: TGTGCCATCGGGGACCGAACGGAGCAGTACTTC. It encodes CAIGDRTEQYF.

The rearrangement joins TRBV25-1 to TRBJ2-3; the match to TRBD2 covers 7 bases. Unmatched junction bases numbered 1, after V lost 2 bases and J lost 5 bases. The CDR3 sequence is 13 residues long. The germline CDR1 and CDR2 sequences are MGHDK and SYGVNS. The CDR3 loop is CASSESGEDTQYF. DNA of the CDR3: TGTGCCAGCAGTGAAAGCGGGGAAGATACGCAGTATTTT.

The CDR3 bases are TGTGCCAGCAGTAGACTAGCAGGGGGTAATGAGCAGTTCTTC. Protein: CASSRLAGGNEQFF. The chain carries TRBV25-1 and TRBJ2-1; D may be TRBD1 or TRBD2 (7 bases each). CDR3 length: 14 residues. The germline V and J ends were trimmed by 5 bases and 7 bases, with 15 bases remaining between them. The germline V gene encodes CDR1 MGHDK and CDR2 SYGVNS.

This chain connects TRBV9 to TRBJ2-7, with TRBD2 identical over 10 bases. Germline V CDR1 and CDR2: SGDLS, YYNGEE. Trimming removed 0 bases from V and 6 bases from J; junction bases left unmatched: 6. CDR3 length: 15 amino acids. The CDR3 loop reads CASSVGLAGAAEQYF. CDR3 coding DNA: TGTGCCAGCAGCGTAGGGCTAGCGGGAGCTGCCGAGCAGTACTTC.

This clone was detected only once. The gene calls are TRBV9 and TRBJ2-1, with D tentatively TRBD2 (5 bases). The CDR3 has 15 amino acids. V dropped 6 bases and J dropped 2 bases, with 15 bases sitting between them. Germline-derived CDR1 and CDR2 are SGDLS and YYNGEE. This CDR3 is CASTPGSTTYNEQFF. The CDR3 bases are TGTGCCAGCACCCCGGGGAGCACAACCTACAATGAGCAGTTCTTC.

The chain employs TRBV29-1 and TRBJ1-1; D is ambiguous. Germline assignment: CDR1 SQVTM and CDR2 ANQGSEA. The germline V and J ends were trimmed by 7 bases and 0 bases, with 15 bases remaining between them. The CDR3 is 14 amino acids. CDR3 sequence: CSGKDGSMNTEAFF. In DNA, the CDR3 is TGCAGCGGTAAGGACGGATCTATGAACACTGAAGCTTTCTTT.

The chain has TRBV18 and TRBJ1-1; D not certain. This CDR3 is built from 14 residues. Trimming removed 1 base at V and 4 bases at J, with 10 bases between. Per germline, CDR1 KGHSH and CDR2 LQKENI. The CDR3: CASSPLGLGTEAFF. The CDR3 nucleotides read TGTGCCAGCTCACCACTCGGGCTTGGCACTGAAGCTTTCTTT.

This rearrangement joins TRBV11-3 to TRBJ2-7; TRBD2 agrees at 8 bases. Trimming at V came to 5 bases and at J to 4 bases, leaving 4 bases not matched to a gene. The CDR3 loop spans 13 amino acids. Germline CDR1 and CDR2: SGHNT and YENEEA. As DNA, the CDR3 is TGTGCCAGCAGCCTTAGCGGGGCGTACGAGCAGTACTTC. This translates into CASSLSGAYEQYF. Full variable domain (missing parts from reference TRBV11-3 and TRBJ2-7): EAGVVQSPRYKIIEKKQPVAFWCNPISGHNTLYWYLQNLGQGPELLIRYENEEAVDDSQLPKDRFSAERLKGVDSTLKIQPAELGDSAVYLCASSLSGAYEQYFGPGTRLTVT.

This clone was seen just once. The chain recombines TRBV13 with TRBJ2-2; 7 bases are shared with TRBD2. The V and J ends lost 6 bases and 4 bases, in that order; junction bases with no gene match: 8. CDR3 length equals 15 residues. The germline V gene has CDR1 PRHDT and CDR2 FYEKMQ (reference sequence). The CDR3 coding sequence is TGTGCCAGCAGGCAGGGAGCGGGGTTCACCGGGGAGCTGTTTTTT. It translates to CASRQGAGFTGELFF.

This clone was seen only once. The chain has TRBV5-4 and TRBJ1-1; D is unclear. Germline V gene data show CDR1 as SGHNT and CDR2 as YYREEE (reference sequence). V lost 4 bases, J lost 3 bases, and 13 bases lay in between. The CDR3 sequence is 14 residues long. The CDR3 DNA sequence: TGTGCCAGCAGCCAAGATATTGACTACACTGAAGCTTTCTTT. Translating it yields CASSQDIDYTEAFF.

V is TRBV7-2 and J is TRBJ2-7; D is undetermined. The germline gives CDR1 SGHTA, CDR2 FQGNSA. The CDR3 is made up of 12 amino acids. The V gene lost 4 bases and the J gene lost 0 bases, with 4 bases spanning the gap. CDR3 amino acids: CASSSTSYEQYF. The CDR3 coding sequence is TGTGCCAGCAGCTCCACCTCCTACGAGCAGTACTTC.

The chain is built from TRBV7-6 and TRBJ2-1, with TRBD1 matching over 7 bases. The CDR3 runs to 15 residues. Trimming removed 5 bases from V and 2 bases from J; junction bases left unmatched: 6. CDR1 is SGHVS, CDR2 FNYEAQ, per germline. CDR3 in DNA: TGTGCCAGCAGCCGCTCCGGGACAGCCTACAATGAGCAGTTCTTC. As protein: CASSRSGTAYNEQFF.

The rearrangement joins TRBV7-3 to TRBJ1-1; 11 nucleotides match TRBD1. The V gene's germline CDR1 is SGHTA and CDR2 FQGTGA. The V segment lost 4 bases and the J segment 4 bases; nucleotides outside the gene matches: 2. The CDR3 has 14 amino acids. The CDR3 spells CASSSGQGATEAFF. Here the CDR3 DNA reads TGTGCCAGCAGCTCAGGACAGGGGGCCACTGAAGCTTTCTTT. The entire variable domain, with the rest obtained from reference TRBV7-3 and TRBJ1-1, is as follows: GAGVSQTPSNKVTEKGKYVELRCDPISGHTALYWYRQSLGQGPEFLIYFQGTGAADDSGLPNDRFFAVRPEGSVSTLKIQRTERGDSAVYLCASSSGQGATEAFFGQGTRLTVV.

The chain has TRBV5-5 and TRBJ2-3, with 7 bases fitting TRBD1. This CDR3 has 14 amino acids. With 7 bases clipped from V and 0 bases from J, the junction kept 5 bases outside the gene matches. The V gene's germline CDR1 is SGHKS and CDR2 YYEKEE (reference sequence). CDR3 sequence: CASGQDSSTDTQYF. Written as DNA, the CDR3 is TGTGCCAGCGGACAGGACTCGAGCACAGATACGCAGTATTTT.

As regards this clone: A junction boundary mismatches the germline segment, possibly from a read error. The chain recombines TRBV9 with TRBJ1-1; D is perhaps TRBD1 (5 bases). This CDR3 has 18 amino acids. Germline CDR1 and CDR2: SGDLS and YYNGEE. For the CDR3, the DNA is TGTGCCAGCAGCGTAAGGCCCTCCTCCGGGACGACAAACACAGAAGCTTTCTTT. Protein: CASSVRPSSGTTNTEAFF.

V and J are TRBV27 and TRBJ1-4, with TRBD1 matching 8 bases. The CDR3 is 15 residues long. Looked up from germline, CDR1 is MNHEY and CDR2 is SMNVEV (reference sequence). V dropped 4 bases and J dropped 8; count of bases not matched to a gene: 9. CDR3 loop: CASSSRTGPREKLFF. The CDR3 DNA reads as TGTGCCAGCAGTTCGCGGACAGGGCCGCGGGAAAAACTGTTTTTT.

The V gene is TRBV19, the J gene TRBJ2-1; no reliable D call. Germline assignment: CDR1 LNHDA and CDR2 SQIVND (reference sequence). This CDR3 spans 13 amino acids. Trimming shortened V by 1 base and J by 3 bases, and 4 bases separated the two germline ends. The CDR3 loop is CASSIAGYNEQFF. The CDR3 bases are TGTGCCAGTAGTATAGCGGGCTACAATGAGCAGTTCTTC. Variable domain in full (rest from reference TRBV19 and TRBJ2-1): DGGITQSPKYLFRKEGQNVTLSCEQNLNHDAMYWYRQDPGQGLRLIYYSQIVNDFQKGDIAEGYSVSREKKESFPLTVTSAQKNPTAFYLCASSIAGYNEQFFGPGTRLTVL.

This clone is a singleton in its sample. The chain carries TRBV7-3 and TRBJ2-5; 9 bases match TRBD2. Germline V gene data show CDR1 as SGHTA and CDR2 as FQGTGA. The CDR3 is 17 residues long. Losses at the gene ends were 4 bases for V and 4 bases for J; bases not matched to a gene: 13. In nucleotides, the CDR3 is TGTGCCAGCAGCTCAGCGGGTAGCGGGAGAATTGGAGAGACCCAGTACTTC. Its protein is CASSSAGSGRIGETQYF.

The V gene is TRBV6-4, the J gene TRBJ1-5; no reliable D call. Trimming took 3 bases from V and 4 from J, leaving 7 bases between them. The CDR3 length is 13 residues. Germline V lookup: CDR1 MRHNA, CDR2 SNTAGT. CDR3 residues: CASSEYGNQPQHF. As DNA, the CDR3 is TGTGCCAGCAGTGAATACGGTAATCAGCCCCAGCATTTT.

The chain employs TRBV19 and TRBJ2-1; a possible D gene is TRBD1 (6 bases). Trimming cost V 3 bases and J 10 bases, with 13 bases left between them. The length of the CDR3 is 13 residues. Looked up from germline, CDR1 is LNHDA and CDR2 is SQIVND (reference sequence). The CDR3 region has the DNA TGTGCCAGTAGTATTAACAGGGCGGAGGAGCAGTTCTTC. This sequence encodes CASSINRAEEQFF.

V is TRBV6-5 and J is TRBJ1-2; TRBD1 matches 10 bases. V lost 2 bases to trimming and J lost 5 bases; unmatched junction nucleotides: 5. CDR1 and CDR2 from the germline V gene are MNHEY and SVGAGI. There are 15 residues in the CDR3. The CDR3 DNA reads TGTGCCAGCAGTTACGAGACAGGGGGCTTGTATGGCTACACCTTC. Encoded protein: CASSYETGGLYGYTF.

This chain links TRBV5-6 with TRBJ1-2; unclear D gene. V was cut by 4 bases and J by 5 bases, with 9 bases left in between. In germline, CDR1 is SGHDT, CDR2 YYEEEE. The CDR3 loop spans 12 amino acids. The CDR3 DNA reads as TGTGCCAGCAGCGAACGTCGGTATGGCTACACCTTC. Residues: CASSERRYGYTF.

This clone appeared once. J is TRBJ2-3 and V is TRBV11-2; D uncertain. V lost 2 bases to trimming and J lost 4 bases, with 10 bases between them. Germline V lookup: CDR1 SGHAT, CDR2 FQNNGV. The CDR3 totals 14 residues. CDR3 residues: CASSLRSDSDTQYF. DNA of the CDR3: TGTGCCAGCAGCTTAAGGAGTGACTCAGATACGCAGTATTTT. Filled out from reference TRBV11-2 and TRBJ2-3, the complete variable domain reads EAGVAQSPRYKIIEKRQSVAFWCNPISGHATLYWYQQILGQGPKLLIQFQNNGVVDDSQLPKDRFSAERLKGVDSTLKIQPAKLEDSAVYLCASSLRSDSDTQYFGPGTRLTVL.

Here the CDR3 DNA reads TGTGCCACCAGCAGAGGACAGGGCGCCTACGAGCAGTACTTC. Translating gives CATSRGQGAYEQYF. This rearrangement joins TRBV15 to TRBJ2-7; TRBD1 aligns across 7 bases. The junction had 2 bases not matched to a gene; V was cut back by 1 base and J by 2 bases. The germline CDR1 and CDR2 sequences are LNHNV and YYDKDF (reference sequence). This CDR3 is built from 14 residues.

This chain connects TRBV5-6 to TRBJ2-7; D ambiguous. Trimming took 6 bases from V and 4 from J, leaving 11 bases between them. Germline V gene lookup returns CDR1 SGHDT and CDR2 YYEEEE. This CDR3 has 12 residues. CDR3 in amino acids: CASNRQEYEQYF. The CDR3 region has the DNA TGTGCCAGCAACCGTCAGGAGTACGAGCAGTACTTC.

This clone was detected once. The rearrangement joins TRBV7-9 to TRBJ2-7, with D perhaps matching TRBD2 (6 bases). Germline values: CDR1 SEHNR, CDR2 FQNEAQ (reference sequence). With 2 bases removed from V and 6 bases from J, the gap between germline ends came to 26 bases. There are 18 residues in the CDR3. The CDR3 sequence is CASSLNMAGTNLVSEQYF. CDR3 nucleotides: TGTGCCAGCAGCTTAAATATGGCGGGGACGAACCTTGTCTCCGAGCAGTACTTC.

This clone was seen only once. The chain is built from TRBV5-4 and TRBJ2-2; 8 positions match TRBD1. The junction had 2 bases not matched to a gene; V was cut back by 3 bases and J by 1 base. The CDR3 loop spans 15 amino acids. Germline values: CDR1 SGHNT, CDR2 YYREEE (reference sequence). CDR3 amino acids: CASSSTGENTGELFF. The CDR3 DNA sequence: TGTGCCAGCAGCTCGACAGGGGAGAACACCGGGGAGCTGTTTTTT. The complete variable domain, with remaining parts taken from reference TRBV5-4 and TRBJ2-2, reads ETGVTQSPTHLIKTRGQQVTLRCSSQSGHNTVSWYQQALGQGPQFIFQYYREEENGRGNFPPRFSGLQFPNYSSELNVNALELDDSALYLCASSSTGENTGELFFGEGSRLTVL.

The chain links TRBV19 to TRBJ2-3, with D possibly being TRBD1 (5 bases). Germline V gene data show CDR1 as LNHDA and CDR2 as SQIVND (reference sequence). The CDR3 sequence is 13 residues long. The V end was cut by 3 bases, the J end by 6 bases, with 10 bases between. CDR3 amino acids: CASSMGRGDTQYF. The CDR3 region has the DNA TGTGCCAGTAGTATGGGAAGGGGCGATACGCAGTATTTT. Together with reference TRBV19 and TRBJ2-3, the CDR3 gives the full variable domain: DGGITQSPKYLFRKEGQNVTLSCEQNLNHDAMYWYRQDPGQGLRLIYYSQIVNDFQKGDIAEGYSVSREKKESFPLTVTSAQKNPTAFYLCASSMGRGDTQYFGPGTRLTVL.

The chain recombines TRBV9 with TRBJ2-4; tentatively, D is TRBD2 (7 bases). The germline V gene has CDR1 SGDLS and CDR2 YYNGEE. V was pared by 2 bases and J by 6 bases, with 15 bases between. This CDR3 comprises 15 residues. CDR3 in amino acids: CASSVSGEGGNIQYF. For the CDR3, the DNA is TGTGCCAGCAGCGTTTCAGGGGAGGGAGGAAACATTCAGTACTTC.

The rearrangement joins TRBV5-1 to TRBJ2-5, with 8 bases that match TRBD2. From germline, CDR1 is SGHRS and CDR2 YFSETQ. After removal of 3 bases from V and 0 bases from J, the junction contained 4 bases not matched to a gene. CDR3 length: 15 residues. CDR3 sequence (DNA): TGCGCCAGCAGCTCCAGCGGGGGATACCAAGAGACCCAGTACTTC. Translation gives CASSSSGGYQETQYF.